Below, 32 T cell receptor beta chains from the same sample are listed, as sequenced in a study of glioma-infiltrating T cells. The iRepertoire nested amplicon-rescue multiplex PCR amplified TCR alpha and beta CDR3s from RNA. TCRdb independently ran MiXCR on the multiplex PCR reads; one entry per CDR3 protein. Of roughly 100,000 distinct CDR3 sequences listed, about 30% were seen once; the top ten hold approximately 46%. The sequenced material came from glioma tissue, nonneoplastic brain tissue, or PBMCs (not recorded which). These receptors were obtained from a human donor with low-grade glioma or glioblastoma, undergoing nonglioma brain surgery, or in good health (not recorded which).

This clonotype was recorded many times. The chain uses TRBV24-1 and TRBJ1-6; D remains ambiguous. The germline gives CDR1 KGHDR, CDR2 SFDVKD. The CDR3 runs to 13 residues. V gave up 3 bases and J gave up 10 bases, with 9 bases separating them. The CDR3 DNA reads TGTGCCACCAGTGATCCCCCTCCGTCACCCCTCCACTTT. The encoded protein is CATSDPPPSPLHF.

V gene TRBV20-1 combines with J gene TRBJ1-1; D might be TRBD1 (5 bases). V was trimmed by 6 bases and J by 0 bases, leaving 17 bases between them. The germline CDR1 and CDR2 sequences are DFQATT and SNEGSKA (reference sequence). The CDR3 length is 15 residues. CDR3 sequence reads: CSAAATPGMNTEAFF. CDR3 bases: TGCAGTGCAGCTGCCACCCCAGGGATGAACACTGAAGCTTTCTTT.

A note on this clonotype: Being one base from a much bigger clone, this may be a read error. This rearrangement joins TRBV7-6 to TRBJ2-3; the match to TRBD1 covers 8 bases. V lost 2 bases and J lost 3; bases outside the gene matches: 4. This CDR3 is built from 15 residues. Germline V lookup: CDR1 SGHVS, CDR2 FNYEAQ. The CDR3 loop reads CASSLTWTGTDTQYF. The CDR3 DNA sequence: TGTGCCAGCAGCTTAACTTGGACAGGGACAGATACGCAGTATTTT.

CDR3 nucleotides: TGTGCCAGTAGTTTCCCGAGTACCAATGAGCAGTTCTTC. Translation gives CASSFPSTNEQFF. The chain combines TRBV19 with TRBJ2-1, with D unresolved. V was cut by 5 bases and J by 6 bases, with 11 bases left in between. Germline V CDR1 and CDR2: LNHDA, SQIVND (reference sequence). This CDR3 is 13 amino acids long.

In its sample, this clonotype was seen many times. This sequence joins TRBV7-6 and TRBJ2-1, with D uncertain. The CDR3 contains 13 residues. V was cut by 3 bases and J by 4 bases, with 7 bases left in between. The germline V gene has CDR1 SGHVS and CDR2 FNYEAQ. The CDR3 sequence: CASSFQSYNEQFF. In DNA form, the CDR3 reads TGTGCCAGCAGCTTTCAGTCGTACAATGAGCAGTTCTTC. The full variable domain, in which reference TRBV7-6 and TRBJ2-1 provide the parts outside the CDR3, is GAGVSQSPRYKVTKRGQDVALRCDPISGHVSLYWYRQALGQGPEFLTYFNYEAQQDKSGLPNDRFSAERPEGSISTLTIQRTEQRDSAMYRCASSFQSYNEQFFGPGTRLTVL.

This clonotype came up many times. V is TRBV20-1 and J is TRBJ2-7; D perhaps matches TRBD2 (6 bases). The CDR3 loop spans 12 amino acids. V was cut by 8 bases and J by 3 bases, with 14 bases left in between. Germline loops: CDR1 DFQATT, CDR2 SNEGSKA (reference sequence). The CDR3 region has the DNA TGCAGTTCGCGGCGGGGCCTCTACGAGCAGTACTTC. This sequence encodes CSSRRGLYEQYF.

The chain is built from TRBV5-1 and TRBJ2-3; 7 bases agree with TRBD2. The J segment lost 1 base and the V segment lost 3 bases, leaving 2 bases of the junction unmatched. CDR1 and CDR2 from the germline V gene are SGHRS and YFSETQ. CDR3 length equals 14 residues. This chain's CDR3 is CASSSGLGTDTQYF. DNA of the CDR3: TGCGCCAGCAGCTCCGGACTAGGCACAGATACGCAGTATTTT.

This clonotype turned up a few times. V and J are TRBV5-4 and TRBJ2-5, with D possibly being TRBD2 (5 bases). V lost 2 bases and J lost 7, with 12 bases in between. Germline V lookup: CDR1 SGHNT, CDR2 YYREEE (reference sequence). The CDR3 covers 13 residues. CDR3 loop: CASSFLREATQYF. CDR3 sequence (DNA): TGTGCCAGCAGCTTCTTACGGGAAGCGACCCAGTACTTC.

In regard to this clonotype: Its ends do not fully match the called genes, so a read error is possible. V and J are TRBV2 and TRBJ2-1; 8 nucleotides agree with TRBD2. Germline values: CDR1 SNHLY, CDR2 FYNNEI. CDR3 length: 15 residues. CDR3 region: CASSEAGTRGDEKFF. For the CDR3, the DNA is TGTGCCAGCAGTGAAGCGGGGACTAGGGGCGATGAGAAGTTCTTC.

This clonotype was seen ten or more times. The rearrangement uses TRBV7-2 and TRBJ2-3, with a possible D match to TRBD2 (6 bases). The CDR3 totals 14 residues. Trimming took 6 bases from V and 2 from J, leaving 12 bases between them. Germline loops: CDR1 SGHTA, CDR2 FQGNSA. This CDR3 is CASRATGDTDTQYF. The CDR3 DNA reads TGTGCCAGCAGGGCGACGGGAGACACAGATACGCAGTATTTT.

The rearrangement uses TRBV7-9 and TRBJ2-7; possibly TRBD1 for D (6 bases). The CDR3 is 15 residues long. V was pared by 4 bases and J by 2 bases, with 15 bases between. CDR1 and CDR2 from the germline V gene are SEHNR and FQNEAQ (reference sequence). Here the CDR3 DNA reads TGTGCCAGCAGCTCACCGGGACAAACAACCTACGAGCAGTACTTC. This encodes CASSSPGQTTYEQYF. Variable domain in full (rest from reference TRBV7-9 and TRBJ2-7): DTGVSQNPRHKITKRGQNVTFRCDPISEHNRLYWYRQTLGQGPEFLTYFQNEAQLEKSRLLSDRFSAERPKGSFSTLEIQRTEQGDSAMYLCASSSPGQTTYEQYFGPGTRLTVT.

This chain uses TRBV10-3 with TRBJ2-2, with 7 bases identical to TRBD1. The CDR3 runs 15 residues. The V gene end was trimmed by 3 bases and the J gene end by 4 bases; junction bases not matched to a gene: 5. The V gene's germline CDR1 is ENHRY and CDR2 SYGVKD. The chain's CDR3 is CAISETGVGTGELFF. The CDR3 DNA reads as TGTGCCATCAGTGAAACAGGGGTTGGCACCGGGGAGCTGTTTTTT.

This clonotype was seen at least ten times. V usage is TRBV15 and J usage is TRBJ2-5; possible D gene TRBD1, 6 bases. The CDR3 runs 14 residues. V lost 0 bases, J lost 4 bases, and 9 bases lay in between. Germline values: CDR1 LNHNV, CDR2 YYDKDF (reference sequence). CDR3 in amino acids: CATSRDRGGETQYF. The CDR3 nucleotides are TGTGCCACCAGCAGAGACAGGGGCGGAGAGACCCAGTACTTC.

This clonotype was recorded many times. The genes are TRBV27 and TRBJ1-3; a possible D gene is TRBD1 (5 bases). Germline V gene lookup returns CDR1 MNHEY and CDR2 SMNVEV (reference sequence). V lost 5 bases, J lost 1 base, and 15 bases lay in between. The CDR3 has 16 amino acids. CDR3 region: CASSEFPGPSGNTIYF. Here the CDR3 DNA reads TGTGCCAGCAGTGAGTTCCCGGGGCCATCTGGAAACACCATATATTTT.

At least ten counts were recorded for this clonotype. This chain uses TRBV7-9 with TRBJ1-3; weak D call: TRBD1 (5 bases). Trimming removed 1 base at V and 4 bases at J, with 8 bases between. Germline-derived CDR1 and CDR2 are SEHNR and FQNEAQ (reference sequence). The CDR3 covers 14 residues. The CDR3 bases are TGTGCCAGCAGCTTAGGAGGGGCCGGAAACACCATATATTTT. This gives the protein CASSLGGAGNTIYF. Variable domain in full (rest from reference TRBV7-9 and TRBJ1-3): DTGVSQNPRHKITKRGQNVTFRCDPISEHNRLYWYRQTLGQGPEFLTYFQNEAQLEKSRLLSDRFSAERPKGSFSTLEIQRTEQGDSAMYLCASSLGGAGNTIYFGEGSWLTVV.

This clonotype was detected a few times. The chain recombines TRBV9 with TRBJ2-5; D remains unclear. Germline V gene data show CDR1 as SGDLS and CDR2 as YYNGEE. The CDR3 is 12 amino acids. Trimming removed 6 bases from V and 5 bases from J, with 11 bases in between. The DNA of the CDR3 is TGTGCCAGCAACATCCTAGGGGAGACCCAGTACTTC. This gives the protein CASNILGETQYF.

This clonotype appeared once. A much bigger clone sits one base away, suggesting this may be a read error. In nucleotides, the CDR3 is TGCAGCGCTCTCGGGGCTTTCGGGCAGTACTTC. It specifies CSALGAFGQYF. The chain joins TRBV29-1 to TRBJ2-7; the D call may be TRBD1 or TRBD2 (5 bases each). The germline CDR1 and CDR2 sequences are SQVTM and ANQGSEA. The CDR3 totals 11 residues. Trimming left V 7 bases short and J 9 bases short, with 16 bases between.

This clonotype appeared a few times. The V and J genes are TRBV10-3 and TRBJ2-5, with 7 nucleotides matching TRBD2. After removal of 3 bases from V and 5 bases from J, the junction contained 9 bases not matched to a gene. The CDR3 is 15 residues long. Germline V gene lookup returns CDR1 ENHRY and CDR2 SYGVKD. Here the CDR3 DNA reads TGTGCCATCAGTGACCTGGAGAGCGGGGATGAGACCCAGTACTTC. It specifies CAISDLESGDETQYF.

This clonotype was counted many times. The V gene is TRBV20-1, the J gene TRBJ1-2, with 9 bases matching TRBD1. V shed 4 bases and J 6 bases; nucleotides not matched to a gene: 15. The CDR3 loop spans 16 amino acids. Germline CDR1 DFQATT, CDR2 SNEGSKA (reference sequence). The CDR3 DNA is TGCAGTGCTACAACCGGGACAGGGCTCGATTGGGATGGCTACACCTTC. Encoded protein: CSATTGTGLDWDGYTF.

The chain employs TRBV20-1 and TRBJ2-1; D may be TRBD2 (7 bases). From germline, CDR1 is DFQATT and CDR2 SNEGSKA (reference sequence). With 3 bases removed from V and 6 bases from J, the gap between germline ends came to 9 bases. The CDR3 loop spans 12 amino acids. The CDR3 DNA is TGCAGTGCTAGCGGGGGGCGCAATGAGCAGTTCTTC. Its translation is CSASGGRNEQFF.

This clonotype was seen ten or more times. The chain is built from TRBV12-3 or TRBV12-4 and TRBJ1-5; 7 bases map to TRBD1. With V trimmed by 6 bases and J by 8 bases, 7 bases remained unmatched. The CDR3 extends over 13 amino acids. CDR3 DNA: TGTGCCAGCAGACCGACAGGGAATAAGCCCCAGCATTTT. Protein product: CASRPTGNKPQHF.

In this sample, this clonotype turned up a few times. The J gene is TRBJ1-5, the V gene TRBV4-2; 7 nucleotides match TRBD1. V lost 3 bases and J lost 8; bases outside the gene matches: 10. The CDR3 sequence is 15 residues long. CDR1 is LGHNA, CDR2 YNFKEQ, per germline. CDR3 sequence reads: CASSQVDRVSEPQHF. In nucleotides, the CDR3 is TGTGCCAGCAGCCAGGTTGACAGGGTAAGTGAGCCCCAGCATTTT.

In its sample, this clonotype was seen once. With a much larger clone just one base away, this may be a read error. The chain joins TRBV3-1 to TRBJ1-2, with a tentative D call TRBD1 (6 bases). The CDR3 runs 15 residues. Germline V gene lookup returns CDR1 LGHDT and CDR2 YNNKEL (reference sequence). V was pared by 5 bases and J by 4 bases, with 17 bases between. CDR3 in DNA: TGTGCCAGCAGCACCCGGACAGCCACCATCTATGGCTACACCTTC. Amino acids: CASSTRTATIYGYTF.

The chain is built from TRBV7-9 and TRBJ2-6; D unclear. Germline V gene sequence: CDR1 SEHNR, CDR2 FQNEAQ (reference sequence). This CDR3 comprises 13 residues. V was clipped by 5 bases and J by 4 bases, with 6 bases between them. In nucleotides, the CDR3 is TGTGCCAGCAGCCCGGACGGGGCCAACGTCCTGACTTTC. Its protein is CASSPDGANVLTF. The full variable domain, its missing parts supplied by reference TRBV7-9 and TRBJ2-6, is DTGVSQNPRHKITKRGQNVTFRCDPISEHNRLYWYRQTLGQGPEFLTYFQNEAQLEKSRLLSDRFSAERPKGSFSTLEIQRTEQGDSAMYLCASSPDGANVLTFGAGSRLTVL.

This clonotype was counted many times. The gene calls are TRBV28 and TRBJ1-1, with 10 bases aligning to TRBD1. V lost 5 bases to trimming and J lost 4 bases; unmatched junction nucleotides: 4. Germline CDR1 MDHEN, CDR2 SYDVKM. The CDR3 spans 14 residues. The chain's CDR3 is CASSPGQGGTEAFF. Here the CDR3 DNA reads TGTGCCAGCAGTCCCGGACAGGGGGGCACTGAAGCTTTCTTT.

At least ten counts were recorded for this clonotype. V is TRBV20-1 and J is TRBJ1-1, with 9 bases lining up with TRBD1. Germline-derived CDR1 and CDR2 are DFQATT and SNEGSKA (reference sequence). The CDR3 is 13 amino acids. Unmatched junction bases numbered 8, after V lost 7 bases and J lost 5 bases. CDR3 region: CSGSGQGGTEAFF. In DNA form, the CDR3 reads TGCAGTGGTTCGGGACAGGGCGGGACTGAAGCTTTCTTT.

This chain links TRBV28 with TRBJ1-1, with 7 nucleotides matching TRBD1. After removal of 9 bases from V and 4 bases from J, the junction contained 8 bases not matched to a gene. CDR3 size: 13 residues. Germline CDR1 reads MDHEN; CDR2 reads SYDVKM. The CDR3 DNA is TGTGCCAGTTCGGACAGGATGGCCACTGAAGCTTTCTTT. Translating it yields CASSDRMATEAFF.

This clonotype was detected many times. This chain joins TRBV2 and TRBJ2-3; weak D call: TRBD2 (6 bases). V shed 10 bases and J shed 0 bases, with 11 bases lying between them. This CDR3 contains 13 residues. Germline V gene data show CDR1 as SNHLY and CDR2 as FYNNEI. CDR3 bases: TGTGCCACCCTGCGGGACAGCACAGATACGCAGTATTTT. It codes for CATLRDSTDTQYF.

This clonotype showed up just once. One base away lies a much larger clone, so this may be a sequencing read error. The genes are TRBV2 and TRBJ2-7, with TRBD1 identical over 8 bases. The CDR3 sequence is 13 residues long. Germline lookup yields CDR1 SNHLY and CDR2 FYNNEI. The CDR3 nucleotides read TGTTCCAGTTCAGCACAGGGGGTCTACGAGCAGTACTTC. Encoded protein: CSSSAQGVYEQYF.

Turning to this clonotype: A much larger clone lies one base from this, so it may be a read error. The chain couples TRBV28 to TRBJ2-1; TRBD2 aligns across 11 bases. This CDR3 contains 15 residues. CDR1 is MDHEN, CDR2 SYDVKM, per germline. The V and J ends lost 3 bases and 9 bases, in that order; junction bases with no gene match: 7. Here the CDR3 reads CASSFSSGGNSEQFF. CDR3 sequence (DNA): TGTGCCAGCAGTTTTTCTAGCGGGGGGAACAGTGAGCAGTTCTTC.

This clonotype was found a few times. CDR3 in amino acids: CASSFTSSNEQFF. In DNA, the CDR3 is TGTGCCAGCAGTTTTACTAGCAGCAATGAGCAGTTCTTC. This chain links TRBV12-3 or TRBV12-4 with TRBJ2-1, with D perhaps TRBD2 (6 bases). The CDR3 has 13 residues. The ends were cut back, 3 bases at V and 6 bases at J, with 9 bases in the middle.

For this clonotype: A read error may explain this, as a much larger clone is one base away. The rearrangement joins TRBV10-2 to TRBJ2-3; D possibly corresponds to TRBD2 (5 bases). The CDR3 runs 14 residues. CDR1 and CDR2 (germline): WSHSY, SAAADI. CDR3 DNA sequence: TGTGCCACCGTAGCGTCGGCTAGCACAGATACGCGGTATTTT. Translation gives CATVASASTDTRYF.